These 27 T cell receptor beta chains came from one sample sequenced in a study of breast tumors, draining lymph nodes, adjacent tissues. A single record per CDR3 protein comes from TCRdb applying MiXCR to the multiplex PCR reads. The sample holds some 120,000 distinct CDR3 sequences; 20% are singletons and the top ten take about 3.5%. The lymph nodes were axillary draining lymph nodes from breast cancer patients. The material sequenced was axillary lymph node tissue. These receptors originate from a female donor with breast cancer. Some clones in this sample may be carry-over from other donors' samples.

This clonotype was picked up many times. The chain uses TRBV12-3 or TRBV12-4 and TRBJ2-1; D uncertain. The CDR3 has 14 amino acids. The V end lost 7 bases, the J end lost 4 bases, and 14 bases lay between the germline ends. The CDR3, as DNA: TGTGCCAGCACCCGGACCAGCCTTTACAATGAGCAGTTCTTC. Translated: CASTRTSLYNEQFF.

The chain couples TRBV6-1 to TRBJ2-1; D uncertain. In germline, CDR1 is MNHNS, CDR2 SASEGT. The CDR3 length is 13 residues. V lost 2 bases and J lost 8, with 10 bases in between. The CDR3 loop reads CASSEWVGYEQFF. For the CDR3, the DNA is TGTGCCAGCAGTGAATGGGTAGGTTATGAGCAGTTCTTC.

The V and J genes are TRBV28 and TRBJ2-1, with 8 bases identical to TRBD2. The CDR3 totals 16 residues. The germline V gene encodes CDR1 MDHEN and CDR2 SYDVKM. V dropped 2 bases and J dropped 2; count of bases not matched to a gene: 5. The CDR3, as DNA: TGTGCCAGCAGTTTACGGGCGGGAGGCGCCTACAATGAGCAGTTCTTC. It translates to CASSLRAGGAYNEQFF.

This sequence joins TRBV6-5 and TRBJ2-2; 8 bases align to TRBD1. Germline CDR1 is MNHEY and CDR2 is SVGAGI. The CDR3 is 15 amino acids. V lost 7 bases, J lost 0 bases, and 4 bases stayed unmatched. In DNA form, the CDR3 reads TGTGCCAGCACCTTGGACAGGGCGAACACCGGGGAGCTGTTTTTT. Translation gives CASTLDRANTGELFF.

This clonotype was found many times. V gene TRBV7-3 combines with J gene TRBJ2-5; no clear D gene. Trimming removed 6 bases from V and 3 bases from J, with 11 bases in between. The germline gives CDR1 SGHTA, CDR2 FQGTGA. This CDR3 is built from 13 residues. CDR3 sequence reads: CASSDGPEETQYF. In nucleotides, the CDR3 is TGTGCCAGCAGTGACGGACCGGAAGAGACCCAGTACTTC.

The sample holds many counts of this clonotype. This chain's CDR3 is CASSQVGQPQHF. The CDR3, as DNA: TGCGCCAGCAGCCAAGTGGGCCAGCCCCAGCATTTT. The chain links TRBV4-1 to TRBJ1-5, with D unresolved. The V and J ends lost 1 base and 7 bases respectively, with 5 bases between them. Germline-derived CDR1 and CDR2 are MGHRA and YSYEKL. The CDR3 is made up of 12 amino acids.

This clonotype was recorded at least ten times. The chain joins TRBV12-3 or TRBV12-4 to TRBJ2-3; D gene ambiguous. The CDR3 is made up of 14 amino acids. Trimming removed 4 bases at V and 1 base at J, with 9 bases between. CDR3 nucleotide sequence: TGTGCCAGCAGTTGGACCGCTCGCACAGATACGCAGTATTTT. As protein: CASSWTARTDTQYF.

This clonotype was observed many times. The chain has TRBV2 and TRBJ1-4; TRBD1 agrees at 7 bases. The CDR3 covers 13 residues. J lost 6 bases, V lost 6 bases, and 4 bases had no gene match. From germline, CDR1 is SNHLY and CDR2 FYNNEI. The CDR3 DNA reads TGTGCCAGCAGCCGTACAGGGGATGAAAAACTGTTTTTT. Protein sequence: CASSRTGDEKLFF.

Regarding this clonotype: This sequence may be a read error, since a much larger clone differs from it by one base. This rearrangement joins TRBV5-4 to TRBJ2-1; possibly TRBD2 for D (6 bases). The V and J ends lost 4 bases and 8 bases respectively, with 19 bases between them. There are 15 residues in the CDR3. CDR1 SGHNT and CDR2 YYREEE come from the germline V gene (reference sequence). This CDR3 is CASSLREKALDEQFF. In DNA, the CDR3 is TGTGCCAGCAGCCTCCGGGAGAAGGCCTTAGATGAGCAGTTCTTC.

This clonotype appeared many times. This rearrangement joins TRBV5-1 to TRBJ2-7; 11 bases align to TRBD2. Germline lookup yields CDR1 SGHRS and CDR2 YFSETQ. V dropped 0 bases and J dropped 4; count of bases not matched to a gene: 12. The CDR3 has 18 residues. CDR3 in amino acids: CASSLALAGGPEGYEQYF. In nucleotides, the CDR3 is TGCGCCAGCAGCTTGGCCTTAGCGGGAGGGCCAGAGGGGTACGAGCAGTACTTC.

The sample holds many counts of this clonotype. The rearrangement joins TRBV5-1 to TRBJ2-3; 10 bases match TRBD2. The V segment lost 0 bases and the J segment 0 bases; nucleotides outside the gene matches: 4. This CDR3 is 17 amino acids long. The germline CDR1 and CDR2 sequences are SGHRS and YFSETQ. This CDR3 reads CASSLEGLAVSTDTQYF. CDR3 DNA sequence: TGCGCCAGCAGCTTGGAAGGACTAGCGGTTAGCACAGATACGCAGTATTTT.

This clonotype has at least ten counts. This chain connects TRBV7-8 to TRBJ2-7; 16 bases map to TRBD2. The CDR3 is 18 residues long. V lost 5 bases, J lost 4 bases, and 11 bases stayed unmatched. The germline gives CDR1 SGHVS, CDR2 FQNEAQ. CDR3 DNA sequence: TGTGCCAGCAGCGTACCGGGACTAGCGGGGGGGCCCGGGTACGAGCAGTACTTC. It translates to CASSVPGLAGGPGYEQYF. Drawing the rest from reference TRBV7-8 and TRBJ2-7, the complete variable domain is GAGVSQSPRYKVAKRGQDVALRCDPISGHVSLFWYQQALGQGPEFLTYFQNEAQLDKSGLPSDRFFAERPEGSVSTLKIQRTQQEDSAVYLCASSVPGLAGGPGYEQYFGPGTRLTVT.

The J gene is TRBJ2-7, the V gene TRBV7-6, with 11 bases lining up with TRBD1. With V trimmed by 11 bases and J by 5 bases, 14 bases remained unmatched. Germline CDR1 and CDR2: SGHVS and FNYEAQ. CDR3 length: 15 residues. The CDR3 DNA reads as TGTGCCCCAAAGTGTGGGACAGGGGGAGGACACGAGCAGTACTTC. Its translation: CAPKCGTGGGHEQYF. Variable domain in full (rest from reference TRBV7-6 and TRBJ2-7): GAGVSQSPRYKVTKRGQDVALRCDPISGHVSLYWYRQALGQGPEFLTYFNYEAQQDKSGLPNDRFSAERPEGSISTLTIQRTEQRDSAMYRCAPKCGTGGGHEQYFGPGTRLTVT.

Details on this clonotype: One end of the junction fails to match germline, which may point to a read error. V and J are TRBV11-2 and TRBJ2-2; D is ambiguous. Germline values: CDR1 SGHAT, CDR2 FQNNGV. The CDR3 is made up of 12 amino acids. CDR3 loop: CVSSFRTGELFF. CDR3 nucleotide sequence: TGTGTCAGCAGCTTTCGGACCGGGGAGCTGTTTTTT.

The gene calls are TRBV14 and TRBJ2-6; 7 bases agree with TRBD1. Germline V gene sequence: CDR1 SGHDN, CDR2 FVKESK. Trimming removed 4 bases from V and 2 bases from J; junction bases left unmatched: 2. The CDR3 is 15 amino acids. The CDR3 here is CASSRDRAGANVLTF. CDR3 DNA: TGTGCCAGCAGCCGGGACAGAGCTGGGGCCAACGTCCTGACTTTC.

Ten or more counts support this clonotype. V is TRBV11-3 and J is TRBJ2-7; 10 positions match TRBD1. The germline V gene encodes CDR1 SGHNT and CDR2 YENEEA. V shed 2 bases, J shed 2 bases, and the junction held 6 bases outside the gene matches. The CDR3 sequence is 16 residues long. CDR3: CASSLTPDRGPYEQYF. The CDR3 bases are TGTGCCAGCAGCTTAACTCCAGACAGGGGGCCCTACGAGCAGTACTTC.

The sample holds many counts of this clonotype. The V gene is TRBV5-1, the J gene TRBJ2-1, with 8 bases fitting TRBD1. In germline, CDR1 is SGHRS, CDR2 YFSETQ. V lost 2 bases and J lost 2; bases outside the gene matches: 9. The CDR3 is made up of 17 amino acids. CDR3 sequence reads: CASSLNVGQAAYNEQFF. The DNA of the CDR3 is TGCGCCAGCAGCTTAAACGTGGGACAGGCCGCCTACAATGAGCAGTTCTTC.

Many counts were recorded for this clonotype. The chain combines TRBV12-3 or TRBV12-4 with TRBJ2-3, with TRBD2 matching over 9 bases. The CDR3 runs 16 residues. V trimming: 6 bases; J trimming: 7 bases; junction bases outside the gene matches: 14. In DNA, the CDR3 is TGTGCCAGCAGCCGTTTGGGCGGGGGGGCCGGTAATACGCAGTATTTT. Translating gives CASSRLGGGAGNTQYF.

In its sample, this clonotype was seen many times. The chain recombines TRBV7-9 with TRBJ2-7; D remains unclear. Trimming left V 5 bases short and J 5 bases short, with 16 bases between. Germline lookup yields CDR1 SEHNR and CDR2 FQNEAQ (reference sequence). CDR3 length: 14 residues. This CDR3 reads CASSPGPWAHEQYF. In DNA, the CDR3 is TGTGCCAGCAGCCCAGGCCCATGGGCCCACGAGCAGTACTTC.

The rearrangement uses TRBV18 and TRBJ2-2; 9 bases fit TRBD2. This CDR3 has 15 amino acids. The germline CDR1 and CDR2 sequences are KGHSH and LQKENI. J was trimmed by 2 bases and V by 6 bases; bases with no gene match: 4. The CDR3 DNA follows: TGTGCCAGCTCCCAGACTAGCGGAAACACCGGGGAGCTGTTTTTT. Translating gives CASSQTSGNTGELFF.

This clonotype occurred many times. The chain employs TRBV20-1 and TRBJ1-5; 8 bases match TRBD1. The V and J ends lost 1 base and 2 bases, in that order; junction bases with no gene match: 10. This CDR3 spans 17 amino acids. Germline CDR1 DFQATT, CDR2 SNEGSKA (reference sequence). The CDR3 sequence is CSARGRTGQGRNQPQHF. The CDR3 DNA follows: TGCAGTGCTAGAGGGAGGACCGGACAGGGTCGCAATCAGCCCCAGCATTTT.

This clonotype was counted only a few times. A much larger clone lies one base from this, so it may be a read error. This chain links TRBV5-1 with TRBJ1-6; D perhaps matches TRBD1 (6 bases). Germline V gene lookup returns CDR1 SGHRS and CDR2 YFSETQ. The CDR3 runs to 15 residues. V lost 7 bases to trimming and J lost 6 bases, with 17 bases between them. The CDR3 region has the DNA TGCGCCAGCGGCCTCGGTGGACAGCCTAATTCACCCCTCCACTTT. Translation: CASGLGGQPNSPLHF.

This clonotype was counted at least ten times. The rearrangement joins TRBV9 to TRBJ2-5; a possible D gene is TRBD2 (6 bases). V lost 0 bases and J lost 7, with 10 bases in between. CDR1 and CDR2 (germline): SGDLS, YYNGEE. The CDR3 has 13 amino acids. The CDR3 is CASSVELEGTQYF. In nucleotides, the CDR3 is TGTGCCAGCAGCGTAGAACTGGAGGGGACCCAGTACTTC.

Only a few counts were recorded for this clonotype. V and J are TRBV4-2 and TRBJ2-2; TRBD1 aligns across 10 bases. With 4 bases clipped from V and 9 bases from J, the junction kept 14 bases outside the gene matches. The CDR3 is 17 residues long. CDR1 and CDR2 (germline): LGHNA, YNFKEQ. This CDR3 is CASSPLGAGTGDRELFF. CDR3 sequence (DNA): TGTGCCAGCAGCCCCCTTGGGGCCGGGACAGGGGACAGGGAGCTGTTTTTT.

This clonotype appeared many times. The CDR3: CASSLQGARNEQFF. The CDR3 bases are TGTGCCAGCAGCTTACAGGGGGCGCGGAATGAGCAGTTCTTC. This chain links TRBV5-4 with TRBJ2-1, with 9 nucleotides matching TRBD1. Germline values: CDR1 SGHNT, CDR2 YYREEE (reference sequence). J was trimmed by 7 bases and V by 2 bases; bases with no gene match: 4. The CDR3 is 14 residues long.

This clonotype was detected many times. V usage is TRBV20-1 and J usage is TRBJ2-5; D is uncertain. Looked up from germline, CDR1 is DFQATT and CDR2 is SNEGSKA (reference sequence). The length of the CDR3 is 13 residues. V dropped 1 base and J dropped 1 base, with 7 bases sitting between them. The CDR3 DNA is TGCAGTGCTAGAGTCGGCAGCCAAGAGACCCAGTACTTC. It encodes CSARVGSQETQYF.

The chain's CDR3 is CASSRGLAGGNEQFF. In DNA, the CDR3 is TGTGCCAGCAGTCGGGGACTAGCGGGGGGGAATGAGCAGTTCTTC. The V gene is TRBV6-6, the J gene TRBJ2-1; 16 bases are a match to TRBD2. Germline CDR1 is MNHNY and CDR2 is SVGAGI (reference sequence). V lost 5 bases to trimming and J lost 7 bases; unmatched junction nucleotides: 2. The CDR3 has 15 amino acids.